This TCR beta chain stems from a study of PD-1 blockade in classical Hodgkin lymphoma. Study results and caveats: Baseline TCR diversity was reportedly lower in newly diagnosed patients than healthy donors.

Sample time point: cycle 4 day 1 (C4D1), after more than five weeks of nivolumab. Each of the patients experienced relapse following autologous stem cell transplantation, and their brentuximab vedotin exposure differed. Comments on this clone: Antigen unknown.

This CDR3 is 14 amino acids long. Germline CDR1 reads SEHNR; CDR2 reads FQNEAQ (reference sequence). V lost 5 bases, J lost 7 bases, and 5 bases stayed unmatched. Using immunoSEQ multiplex PCR, the repertoire was profiled, and TCRdb retains in-frame clones only, with some absent. The repertoire holds 34,000 or so clones, with about four fifths as singletons. The chain combines TRBV7-9 with TRBJ2-1; TRBD1 aligns across 10 bases. This sequence originates from a human donor with classical Hodgkin lymphoma. The source material was peripheral blood mononuclear cells (PBMCs), sampled before the fourth cycle of nivolumab. The CDR3 loop is CASSPPGQGNEQFF. The CDR3 bases are TGTGCCAGCAGCCCCCCGGGACAGGGGAATGAGCAGTTCTTC.